This T cell receptor (beta chain) was identified in a study of molecular identifiers for immune sequencing clone quantification. Study overall: Naive CD8 cell RNA, from about 20,000 or 100,000 cells, was split five ways in replicates, with four sequenced.

Bulk TCR library preparation followed previously described methods with listed TCR primers. TCRdb re-called the PCR reads through MiXCR, storing one row per CDR3 protein. The sample consists of about 640,000 distinct CDR3 sequences, about 20% of them appearing once. The sorting of naive CD8 T cells used the CD8+CD4-CCR7+CD45RA+ phenotype. This clonotype came up many times. Its cognate antigen is unknown. Regarding the study as a whole: The study found clones above 20 RNA copies held over 98% of effector molecules and under 1% in naive cells.

Sequencing input: naive CD8+ T cells from blood, with Jurkat cell RNA spiked in. The sample's subset: FACS-sorted CD8+CD4-CCR7+CD45RA+ naive T cells. The source of this sequence is a human donor in good health. Some libraries in this study had Jurkat cell RNA spiked in.

CDR3 protein: CASTKGSRSTEAFF. In DNA, the CDR3 is TGCGCCAGCACTAAGGGGTCTCGGTCCACTGAAGCTTTCTTT. The rearrangement uses TRBV5-1 and TRBJ1-1; perhaps TRBD1 as D (5 bases). Germline V gives CDR1 SGHRS, CDR2 YFSETQ. This CDR3 spans 14 amino acids. Trimming cost V 6 bases and J 4 bases, with 16 bases left between them.